The 4 T cell receptor beta chains in this list originate from one sample, sequenced in a study of OX40 agonist ivuxolimab in advanced cancers. Assay used: immunoSEQ multiplex PCR; TCRdb lists only in-frame clones, some missing. The sample shows some 110,000 clones, 80% to 95% of them seen only once. The starting material was CD4+ or CD8+ T cells sorted from blood, obtained in a trial of the OX40 agonist ivuxolimab. The receptors stem from an adult with an advanced solid tumor such as melanoma, head and neck, liver or kidney cancer.

This clone has a single count. V usage is TRBV28 and J usage is TRBJ2-2, with TRBD2 matching over 14 bases. This CDR3 has 15 residues. Germline loops: CDR1 MDHEN, CDR2 SYDVKM. With 6 bases clipped from V and 6 bases from J, the junction kept 3 bases outside the gene matches. The CDR3 nucleotides are TGTGCCAGCAGGACTAGCGGGAGGGGGGCCGGGGAGCTGTTTTTT. It encodes CASRTSGRGAGELFF.

This rearrangement joins TRBV27 to TRBJ1-2; no clear D. Looked up from germline, CDR1 is MNHEY and CDR2 is SMNVEV (reference sequence). V lost 5 bases to trimming and J lost 8 bases, with 21 bases between them. The CDR3 covers 15 residues. CDR3 region: CASSRNPPGREGYTF. As DNA, the CDR3 is TGTGCCAGCAGTCGAAACCCCCCCGGGAGGGAAGGCTACACCTTC.

V and J are TRBV27 and TRBJ1-2, with 12 positions matching TRBD1. The CDR3 is 15 residues long. Per germline, CDR1 MNHEY and CDR2 SMNVEV (reference sequence). V dropped 5 bases and J dropped 7; count of bases not matched to a gene: 8. The CDR3, as DNA: TGTGCCAGCAGTGGGGACAGGGGGCAACTCTCTGGCTACACCTTC. Residues: CASSGDRGQLSGYTF.

The rearrangement links TRBV27 to TRBJ2-5; D may be TRBD1 (7 bases). This CDR3 is built from 16 residues. From germline, CDR1 is MNHEY and CDR2 SMNVEV (reference sequence). Trimming removed 9 bases from V and 10 bases from J, with 30 bases in between. The CDR3 DNA follows: TGTGCCAGTAAGAGAGGGGGCGCGAGCGGGCCAAGTGACCAGTACTTC. It codes for CASKRGGASGPSDQYF.